Following are 17 T cell receptor beta chains from one sample sequenced in a study of shared clonotypes between healthy human individuals. Data came from immunoSEQ multiplex PCR; TCRdb stores just in-frame clones and leaves some out. The sample contains about a million clones, around three quarters of which appear only once. Sequenced material: memory CD4+ T cells from PBMCs. The subset was: CD45RA-negative fraction. The receptors originated from a man aged 18 to 29 in good health. Some clones in this sample may be carry-over from other donors' samples.

V usage is TRBV27 and J usage is TRBJ1-2, with D unresolved. CDR3 size: 14 residues. Germline V gene lookup returns CDR1 MNHEY and CDR2 SMNVEV (reference sequence). Trimming cost V 0 bases and J 0 bases, with 5 bases left between them. For the CDR3, the DNA is TGTGCCAGCAGTTTATCCAGGACTAACTATGGCTACACCTTC. Translating gives CASSLSRTNYGYTF.

The table lists this clone with a few counts. The chain recombines TRBV5-6 with TRBJ2-1, with 9 bases identical to TRBD2. Germline CDR1 reads SGHDT; CDR2 reads YYEEEE. The CDR3 consists of 16 residues. The junction had 10 bases not matched to a gene; V was cut back by 4 bases and J by 5 bases. The DNA of the CDR3 is TGTGCCAGCAGCGGATTAGCGGGAGTTTCCCACAATGAGCAGTTCTTC. Its protein product is CASSGLAGVSHNEQFF.

V and J are TRBV28 and TRBJ1-1; D ambiguous. Between the trimmed V and J ends, which lost 7 bases and 6 bases, there was a span of 18 bases. The germline CDR1 and CDR2 sequences are MDHEN and SYDVKM. CDR3 length: 14 amino acids. The CDR3 DNA follows: TGTGCCAGCAACACTATCACCCGCGGAGCTGAAGCTTTCTTT. Protein product: CASNTITRGAEAFF.

The V call is TRBV30, the J call TRBJ2-5; TRBD1 agrees at 7 bases. Germline assignment: CDR1 GTSNPN and CDR2 SVGIG (reference sequence). The CDR3 sequence is 13 residues long. Trimming cost V 2 bases and J 4 bases; bases outside gene matches: 4. CDR3 loop: CAWSPDRVETQYF. CDR3 nucleotide sequence: TGTGCCTGGAGTCCAGACAGGGTAGAGACCCAGTACTTC.

The chain combines TRBV13 with TRBJ2-1, with 16 bases fitting TRBD2. Germline V gene lookup returns CDR1 PRHDT and CDR2 FYEKMQ (reference sequence). J was trimmed by 0 bases and V by 1 base; bases with no gene match: 6. The CDR3 consists of 20 residues. This chain's CDR3 is CASSLAPGTSGRDSYNEQFF. The CDR3, as DNA: TGTGCCAGCAGCTTAGCCCCAGGGACTAGCGGGAGGGACTCCTACAATGAGCAGTTCTTC.

The chain employs TRBV25-1 and TRBJ2-1; D remains ambiguous. This CDR3 has 13 amino acids. The germline V and J ends were trimmed by 6 bases and 6 bases, with 12 bases remaining between them. The germline gives CDR1 MGHDK, CDR2 SYGVNS. CDR3 DNA sequence: TGTGCCAGCAGACCGGACGCTAGCAATGAGCAGTTCTTC. It encodes CASRPDASNEQFF.

The rearrangement links TRBV4-1 to TRBJ2-5; tentative D call: TRBD1 (5 bases). The V gene's germline CDR1 is MGHRA and CDR2 YSYEKL. CDR3 length: 16 amino acids. V gave up 2 bases and J gave up 4 bases, with 17 bases separating them. The CDR3 region is CASSQPTSGYRETQYF. CDR3 in DNA: TGCGCCAGCAGCCAACCCACCTCAGGGTATAGAGAGACCCAGTACTTC.

The V call is TRBV28, the J call TRBJ1-1, with TRBD1 identical over 8 bases. Per germline, CDR1 MDHEN and CDR2 SYDVKM. The V gene end was trimmed by 4 bases and the J gene end by 11 bases; junction bases not matched to a gene: 12. The CDR3 spans 14 residues. CDR3 coding DNA: TGTGCCAGCAGTTCAGGACAGGGTGGGATAGGGGCTTTCTTT. It is translated as CASSSGQGGIGAFF.

The genes are TRBV7-8 and TRBJ2-1, with D possibly TRBD2 on 6 matching bases. Germline assignment: CDR1 SGHVS and CDR2 FQNEAQ. This CDR3 has 17 residues. Trimming took off 6 bases at V and 6 bases at J, with 24 bases between the two ends. The CDR3 nucleotides are TGTGCCAGCAGTCTCACCCCTCCGGGACTCACCAGCAATGAGCAGTTCTTC. As protein: CASSLTPPGLTSNEQFF.

The chain couples TRBV6-1 to TRBJ1-5; D is undetermined. Trimming shortened V by 3 bases and J by 15 bases, and 24 bases separated the two germline ends. This CDR3 comprises 15 residues. Germline V gene sequence: CDR1 MNHNS, CDR2 SASEGT. Here the CDR3 reads CASSDSRPAIRIWHF. The CDR3 nucleotides read TGTGCCAGCAGTGACAGTCGGCCAGCGATCAGGATTTGGCATTTT.

This chain connects TRBV4-1 to TRBJ2-1; no firm D call. Germline-derived CDR1 and CDR2 are MGHRA and YSYEKL. V was trimmed by 0 bases and J by 2 bases, leaving 11 bases between them. This CDR3 has 16 amino acids. In nucleotides, the CDR3 is TGCGCCAGCAGCCAAGACCCGGAGATTGCCTACAATGAGCAGTTCTTC. Translated, it gives CASSQDPEIAYNEQFF.

A few counts support this clone. One end of the junction does not line up with germline, which may come from a read error. The chain has TRBV20-1 and TRBJ2-7; 8 bases line up with TRBD2. Germline V gene sequence: CDR1 DFQATT, CDR2 SNEGSKA (reference sequence). The CDR3 runs to 11 residues. In nucleotides, the CDR3 is TGCAGTACTAGCGGCCCCCTGGAGCAGTACTTC. Encoded protein: CSTSGPLEQYF.

The chain recombines TRBV5-1 with TRBJ1-4, with TRBD1 identical over 9 bases. V shed 2 bases and J 10 bases; nucleotides not matched to a gene: 6. Germline loops: CDR1 SGHRS, CDR2 YFSETQ. The CDR3 loop spans 14 amino acids. The DNA for the CDR3 is TGCGCCAGCAGCTTACAGGGGGCTCGTGCAAAACTGTTTTTT. It yields the protein CASSLQGARAKLFF.

Comment on this clone: The same CDR3 arises from other DNA sequences in this sample as well. V is TRBV5-4 and J is TRBJ1-1, with D unresolved. CDR3 length: 13 residues. Per germline, CDR1 SGHNT and CDR2 YYREEE (reference sequence). V gave up 0 bases and J gave up 0 bases, with 3 bases separating them. This chain's CDR3 is CASSLVMNTEAFF. Here the CDR3 DNA reads TGTGCCAGCAGCTTGGTGATGAACACTGAAGCTTTCTTT.

This CDR3 reads CASTQNILDGAFF. Here the CDR3 DNA reads TGTGCCAGCACCCAAAACATCCTAGACGGAGCTTTCTTT. This chain uses TRBV7-2 with TRBJ1-1; no firm D call. This CDR3 is 13 amino acids long. Trimming shortened V by 7 bases and J by 10 bases, and 19 bases separated the two germline ends. Germline values: CDR1 SGHTA, CDR2 FQGNSA.

This chain links TRBV7-2 with TRBJ2-1, with 11 bases fitting TRBD2. Trimming cost V 5 bases and J 6 bases; bases outside gene matches: 6. Germline CDR1 and CDR2: SGHTA and FQGNSA. The length of the CDR3 is 15 residues. CDR3 nucleotide sequence: TGTGCCAGCAGCCGAGGGACTAGCGGAGGCAATGAGCAGTTCTTC. Its protein is CASSRGTSGGNEQFF.

V gene TRBV5-8 combines with J gene TRBJ1-5; D ambiguous. This CDR3 is 13 amino acids long. V was cut by 2 bases and J by 3 bases, with 6 bases left in between. Germline assignment: CDR1 SGHTS and CDR2 YDEGEE. DNA for the CDR3: TGTGCCAGCAGCTTTGGTCTCAATCAGCCCCAGCATTTT. This translates into CASSFGLNQPQHF.